The rows below give T cell receptor beta chains drawn from one sample of a study of CD8+ T cells in alopecia areata. Profiling relied on immunoSEQ multiplex PCR, and the TCRdb table lists in-frame clones only, not all of them. The sample holds 190,000 or so clones; about 60% are singletons and the top ten take about 12%. The source material was CD8+ T cells sorted from blood, sampled at week 24, from a patient treated with tofacitinib. The receptors here all came from a human donor with alopecia areata. Each CDR3 is given with its conserved first and last residue. A D gene is named only where the DNA matches it firmly. Size tells how often a clone was seen (once, few, many) or the class of an expanded clone, and some rows leave it out.

TRBD1 | TRBJ2-3 | 15 | few | TRBV9 | CASSVEGGGTDTQYF | TGTGCCAGCAGCGTAGAAGGGGGCGGCACAGATACGCAGTATTTT
. | TRBJ1-2 | 11 | . | TRBV5-6 | CASSLSAGYTF | TGTGCCAGCAGCTTGAGTGCTGGCTACACCTTC
TRBD1 | TRBJ1-6 | 15 | . | TRBV6-5 | CASSSPDRARSPLHF | TGTGCCAGCAGCTCACCCGACAGGGCAAGATCACCCCTCCACTTT
TRBD1 | TRBJ1-1 | 13 | . | TRBV30 | CAWDRQGGTEAFF | TGTGCCTGGGATAGACAGGGGGGCACTGAAGCTTTCTTT
. | TRBJ1-2 | 15 | . | TRBV18 | CASSPPLPRDYGYTF | TGTGCCAGCTCACCCCCGCTCCCTAGGGACTATGGCTACACCTTC
TRBD2 | TRBJ2-5 | 18 | . | TRBV6-1 | CASSERLAGGWMEETQYF | TGTGCCAGCAGTGAAAGGCTAGCGGGGGGGTGGATGGAAGAGACCCAGTACTTC
. | TRBJ2-1 | 14 | . | TRBV29-1 | CSGGRTGKYNEQFF | TGCAGCGGGGGGCGTACAGGGAAATACAATGAGCAGTTCTTC
. | TRBJ2-1 | 13 | few | TRBV7-6 | CASSLVLGNEQFF | TGTGCCAGCAGCTTAGTTCTCGGCAATGAGCAGTTCTTC
. | TRBJ1-2 | 11 | . | TRBV9 | CASSDDEGYTF | TGTGCCAGCAGCGACGATGAAGGCTACACCTTC
. | TRBJ2-3 | 14 | . | TRBV7-9 | CASSSPGPGSTQYF | TGTGCCAGCAGCTCCCCGGGACCAGGTTCTACGCAGTATTTT
. | TRBJ2-7 | 14 | . | TRBV12-5 | CASGFFSTGGEQYF | TGTGCTAGTGGTTTTTTTTCCACCGGCGGCGAGCAGTACTTC
. | TRBJ1-2 | 13 | . | TRBV6-5 | CASSTHRDNGYTF | TGTGCCAGCAGTACCCACAGGGATAATGGCTACACCTTC
. | TRBJ1-6 | 14 | . | TRBV15 | CATSRKGGNSPLHF | TGTGCCACCAGCAGGAAGGGTGGAAATTCACCCCTCCACTTT
TRBD1 | TRBJ2-1 | 15 | . | TRBV5-6 | CASSWTGEGYNEQFF | TGTGCCAGCAGCTGGACAGGGGAGGGGTACAATGAGCAGTTCTTC
TRBD1 | TRBJ2-6 | 17 | . | TRBV29-1 | CSVEYWDRDRDNNVLTF | TGCAGCGTTGAATATTGGGACCGAGACAGGGATAACAACGTCCTGACTTTC
TRBD1 | TRBJ2-7 | 16 | . | TRBV27 | CASSPTGARRLYEQYF | TGTGCCAGCAGTCCAACAGGGGCCCGGCGCTTATACGAGCAGTACTTC
. | TRBJ2-1 | 13 | . | TRBV29-1 | CSVSAGPWNEQFF | TGCAGCGTTTCTGCAGGCCCCTGGAATGAGCAGTTCTTC
TRBD1 | TRBJ1-2 | 14 | . | TRBV6-5 | CASSADRVGEGYTF | TGTGCCAGCAGCGCCGACAGGGTTGGTGAGGGCTACACCTTC
. | TRBJ1-5 | 14 | few | TRBV27 | CASSLRGASQPQHF | TGTGCCAGCAGTTTAAGGGGGGCAAGTCAGCCCCAGCATTTT
. | TRBJ1-1 | 10 | few | TRBV29-1 | CSVQDSRAFF | TGCAGCGTTCAAGACTCCAGAGCTTTCTTT